This T cell receptor (beta chain) was identified during a study of response to subunit inactivated influenza vaccine. TCRdb recomputed calls from the RT-PCR reads with MiXCR, one row per CDR3 protein. The repertoire holds hundreds of thousands of distinct CDR3 sequences, approximately 10% seen once, with more than 9.5% in the top ten. This clonotype has a count of ten or more. Trimming removed 2 bases from V and 8 bases from J, with 15 bases in between. The CDR3 consists of 15 residues. Germline loops: CDR1 KGHDR, CDR2 SFDVKD. The sample was also reused in another study, on T cells expressing NK-cell markers. This second report adds: Researchers built TCR beta cDNA using 5'RACE template switching with UMIs. According to the study, TCR beta repertoires originated from sorted CD3+CD56+NKG2C+, CD3+CD56+NKG2C- and CD3+CD56-NKG2C+ T cells. Six donors had dominant NKG2C+ clonotypes that comprised roughly 1.0-8% of their CD8+ T cells. Specificity for HCMV among expanded NKG2C+ T cell clones was not established.

This TCR was sampled from a man over 45 who received an inactivated influenza vaccine. The rearrangement links TRBV24-1 to TRBJ2-4, with D possibly TRBD2 on 5 matching bases. The sample consisted of PBMCs from blood, taken on the day of vaccination. The CDR3 loop is CATSDSRALWDIQYF. In nucleotides, the CDR3 is TGTGCCACCAGTGATTCGAGGGCCCTTTGGGACATTCAGTACTTC.